This entry lists 28 T cell receptor beta chains sequenced from one sample in a study of response to subunit inactivated influenza vaccine. Each CDR3 protein gets one entry after TCRdb re-called the RT-PCR reads with MiXCR. The sample carries roughly 670,000 distinct CDR3 sequences, 11% to 15% recorded once. The sequencing here drew on PBMCs from blood, taken 14 days before vaccination. These receptors all stem from a man in his fifties who received an inactivated influenza vaccine.

This clonotype was counted a few times. The J gene is TRBJ2-7, the V gene TRBV7-9; tentative D call: TRBD2 (6 bases). The CDR3 is 16 residues long. V dropped 6 bases and J dropped 5 bases, with 23 bases sitting between them. The V gene's germline CDR1 is SEHNR and CDR2 FQNEAQ (reference sequence). The DNA for the CDR3 is TGTGCCAGCAGTCATATGGGACTGGGAAAGGACAACGAGCAGTACTTC. This translates into CASSHMGLGKDNEQYF.

This clonotype was detected only a few times. The chain has TRBV7-8 and TRBJ1-2, with TRBD1 identical over 10 bases. The CDR3 runs 18 residues. The trim removed 1 base at V and 4 bases at J, leaving 12 bases unmatched. The germline CDR1 and CDR2 sequences are SGHVS and FQNEAQ. The CDR3 here is CASSLGLLGGQGTYGYTF. CDR3 nucleotide sequence: TGTGCCAGCAGCTTAGGGTTGCTCGGGGGACAGGGGACCTATGGCTACACCTTC.

Ten or more counts support this clonotype. The chain links TRBV4-2 to TRBJ1-2, with 11 bases aligning to TRBD1. Germline values: CDR1 LGHNA, CDR2 YNFKEQ. The CDR3 totals 17 residues. V was clipped by 1 base and J by 4 bases; unmatched bases: 8. DNA for the CDR3: TGTGCCAGCAGCCAAGTTTCCGGGACAGGGGGAATCTATGGCTACACCTTC. This translates into CASSQVSGTGGIYGYTF.

In its sample, this clonotype was seen a few times. The chain uses TRBV6-2 or TRBV6-3 and TRBJ2-3; no clear D gene. Per germline, CDR1 MNHEY and CDR2 SVGEGT. Trimming removed 6 bases at V and 7 bases at J, with 8 bases between. This CDR3 comprises 11 residues. The CDR3 here is CASSPAYTQYF. The DNA for the CDR3 is TGTGCCAGCAGCCCCGCGTATACGCAGTATTTT.

The J gene is TRBJ1-5, the V gene TRBV4-1, with unresolved D. Between the trimmed V and J ends, which lost 1 base and 4 bases, there was a span of 11 bases. Looked up from germline, CDR1 is MGHRA and CDR2 is YSYEKL. This CDR3 contains 15 residues. The CDR3: CASSQGSGINQPQHF. Here the CDR3 DNA reads TGCGCCAGCAGCCAAGGTTCGGGGATTAATCAGCCCCAGCATTTT.

This clonotype appeared many times. This chain joins TRBV4-3 and TRBJ2-3; the match to TRBD2 covers 8 bases. Germline CDR1 LGHNA, CDR2 YSLEER. The trim removed 0 bases at V and 4 bases at J, leaving 6 bases unmatched. The CDR3 extends over 16 amino acids. DNA for the CDR3: TGCGCCAGCAGCCAAGATTTCGGAGCGGGAGCAGATACGCAGTATTTT. Protein product: CASSQDFGAGADTQYF.

The chain couples TRBV7-9 to TRBJ2-7; TRBD2 aligns across 15 bases. This CDR3 contains 17 residues. CDR1 and CDR2 from the germline V gene are SEHNR and FQNEAQ (reference sequence). The J segment lost 1 base and the V segment lost 5 bases, leaving 6 bases of the junction unmatched. This CDR3 reads CASSDGTSGRTSYEQYF. The CDR3 DNA reads as TGTGCCAGCAGCGACGGGACTAGCGGGAGGACATCCTACGAGCAGTACTTC. The entire variable domain, with the rest obtained from reference TRBV7-9 and TRBJ2-7, is as follows: DTGVSQNPRHKITKRGQNVTFRCDPISEHNRLYWYRQTLGQGPEFLTYFQNEAQLEKSRLLSDRFSAERPKGSFSTLEIQRTEQGDSAMYLCASSDGTSGRTSYEQYFGPGTRLTVT.

This chain links TRBV9 with TRBJ2-1; weak D call: TRBD2 (6 bases). The CDR3 is 16 amino acids. Germline V gene sequence: CDR1 SGDLS, CDR2 YYNGEE. V lost 0 bases and J 4 bases, leaving 14 bases between the germline ends. The CDR3 region is CASSVVAGSRYNEQFF. CDR3 nucleotides: TGTGCCAGCAGCGTAGTTGCGGGGAGTAGGTACAATGAGCAGTTCTTC. The full variable domain, in which reference TRBV9 and TRBJ2-1 provide the parts outside the CDR3, is DSGVTQTPKHLITATGQRVTLRCSPRSGDLSVYWYQQSLDQGLQFLIQYYNGEERAKGNILERFSAQQFPDLHSELNLSSLELGDSALYFCASSVVAGSRYNEQFFGPGTRLTVL.

This clonotype showed up just a few times. This rearrangement joins TRBV7-6 to TRBJ2-2; TRBD2 matches 8 bases. Losses at the gene ends were 2 bases for V and 0 bases for J; bases not matched to a gene: 5. This CDR3 contains 17 residues. Looked up from germline, CDR1 is SGHVS and CDR2 is FNYEAQ. CDR3 in amino acids: CASSLRTSPSNTGELFF. The CDR3 DNA reads as TGTGCCAGCAGCTTAAGGACTAGCCCATCGAACACCGGGGAGCTGTTTTTT.

This clonotype came up a few times. The gene calls are TRBV20-1 and TRBJ2-7; maybe TRBD2 (6 bases). The CDR3 has 15 residues. Trimming stripped 2 bases from V and 3 bases from J, with 17 bases between. The germline CDR1 and CDR2 sequences are DFQATT and SNEGSKA (reference sequence). In DNA form, the CDR3 reads TGCAGTGCTAGAAGCGTTGGGGGGAAAGACTACGAGCAGTACTTC. Translated, it gives CSARSVGGKDYEQYF.

In its sample, this clonotype was seen many times. The CDR3 protein is CATSRVPGYEQYF. The CDR3 DNA reads TGTGCCACCAGCAGAGTGCCCGGATACGAGCAGTACTTC. The chain carries TRBV15 and TRBJ2-7, with no clear D. Germline loops: CDR1 LNHNV, CDR2 YYDKDF (reference sequence). V gave up 1 base and J gave up 4 bases, with 8 bases separating them. There are 13 residues in the CDR3.

This clonotype has at least ten counts. V is TRBV4-3 and J is TRBJ2-1; D is possibly TRBD2 (5 bases). The ends were cut back, 0 bases at V and 4 bases at J, with 16 bases in the middle. Germline CDR1 and CDR2: LGHNA and YSLEER. This CDR3 is built from 17 residues. CDR3 DNA: TGCGCCAGCAGCCAAGATAAATTCGAGGGAGAGTACAATGAGCAGTTCTTC. This translates into CASSQDKFEGEYNEQFF.

This clonotype was detected only a few times. This chain connects TRBV3-1 to TRBJ2-7; D remains ambiguous. The V gene's germline CDR1 is LGHDT and CDR2 YNNKEL (reference sequence). Trimming removed 4 bases from V and 1 base from J, with 14 bases in between. The CDR3 consists of 15 residues. DNA for the CDR3: TGTGCCAGCAGCCGATTAGGACGTGTATCCTACGAGCAGTACTTC. Protein product: CASSRLGRVSYEQYF.

Notes on this clonotype: At one end, the junction sequence differs from germline, possibly due to a read error. This rearrangement joins TRBV29-1 to TRBJ1-2; no reliable D call. From germline, CDR1 is SQVTM and CDR2 ANQGSEA. The CDR3 loop spans 13 amino acids. The CDR3 DNA sequence: TGCAGCGTTGATCCCTTGACGTACTATGGCGACACCTTC. Translated, it gives CSVDPLTYYGDTF.

The J gene is TRBJ2-1, the V gene TRBV19, with D possibly matching TRBD2 (7 bases). Germline V gene data show CDR1 as LNHDA and CDR2 as SQIVND (reference sequence). This CDR3 comprises 17 residues. Trimming removed 5 bases at V and 2 bases at J, with 19 bases between. For the CDR3, the DNA is TGTGCCAGTAGTCCACAGGGTACAGCGGGACCCTACAATGAGCAGTTCTTC. It specifies CASSPQGTAGPYNEQFF. Drawing the rest from reference TRBV19 and TRBJ2-1, the complete variable domain is DGGITQSPKYLFRKEGQNVTLSCEQNLNHDAMYWYRQDPGQGLRLIYYSQIVNDFQKGDIAEGYSVSREKKESFPLTVTSAQKNPTAFYLCASSPQGTAGPYNEQFFGPGTRLTVL.

This clonotype came up a few times. This chain uses TRBV15 with TRBJ2-7, with a tentative D call TRBD1 (5 bases). Germline V gene data show CDR1 as LNHNV and CDR2 as YYDKDF (reference sequence). This CDR3 region has 16 residues. Trimming shortened V by 2 bases and J by 5 bases, and 19 bases separated the two germline ends. Here the CDR3 reads CATSRSSLWGGHEQYF. CDR3 nucleotide sequence: TGTGCCACCAGCAGATCCTCCCTTTGGGGCGGCCACGAGCAGTACTTC.

This clonotype was counted between two and nine times. The chain recombines TRBV9 with TRBJ2-2; D call uncertain. CDR3 length: 13 residues. Trimming left V 3 bases short and J 5 bases short, with 8 bases between. Germline-derived CDR1 and CDR2 are SGDLS and YYNGEE. The CDR3 reads CASSAAFTGELFF. As DNA, the CDR3 is TGTGCCAGCAGCGCCGCCTTTACCGGGGAGCTGTTTTTT. Full variable domain (remainder filled in from reference TRBV9 and TRBJ2-2): DSGVTQTPKHLITATGQRVTLRCSPRSGDLSVYWYQQSLDQGLQFLIQYYNGEERAKGNILERFSAQQFPDLHSELNLSSLELGDSALYFCASSAAFTGELFFGEGSRLTVL.

This clonotype has only a few counts. The V gene is TRBV7-9, the J gene TRBJ1-4; D not certain. This CDR3 has 14 amino acids. Per the germline V gene, CDR1 is SEHNR and CDR2 is FQNEAQ (reference sequence). The V and J ends lost 6 bases and 7 bases respectively, with 15 bases between them. In DNA, the CDR3 is TGTGCCAGCAGATCCTTGGATGACGGTGAAAAACTGTTTTTT. It translates to CASRSLDDGEKLFF.

This clonotype was seen repeatedly, ten times or more. V and J are TRBV3-1 and TRBJ2-5; 7 bases line up with TRBD2. The trim removed 5 bases at V and 5 bases at J, leaving 8 bases unmatched. In germline, CDR1 is LGHDT, CDR2 YNNKEL (reference sequence). This CDR3 is built from 14 residues. The CDR3 spells CASSTWTRGETQYF. CDR3 nucleotides: TGTGCCAGCAGCACCTGGACTAGAGGCGAGACCCAGTACTTC.

As DNA, the CDR3 is TGTGCCACCAGCGAGACAGCTTCCTACGAGCAGTACTTC. Translated, it gives CATSETASYEQYF. The chain recombines TRBV24-1 with TRBJ2-7; maybe TRBD1 (5 bases). The V end was cut by 7 bases, the J end by 1 base, with 10 bases between. This CDR3 has 13 residues. From germline, CDR1 is KGHDR and CDR2 SFDVKD.

A few counts support this clonotype. The chain uses TRBV20-1 and TRBJ1-5; D gene ambiguous. Germline V gives CDR1 DFQATT, CDR2 SNEGSKA (reference sequence). The V end was cut by 0 bases, the J end by 0 bases, with 15 bases between. The CDR3 totals 17 residues. CDR3 nucleotides: TGCAGTGCTAGAGATCCGGCATGGTGGCGTAGCAATCAGCCCCAGCATTTT. Translation gives CSARDPAWWRSNQPQHF.

V gene TRBV20-1 combines with J gene TRBJ1-2; unclear D gene. The V and J ends lost 5 bases and 1 base respectively, with 11 bases between them. CDR1 is DFQATT, CDR2 SNEGSKA, per germline (reference sequence). CDR3 length: 13 amino acids. CDR3 in amino acids: CSAGGGLNYGYTF. The CDR3 DNA sequence: TGCAGTGCTGGCGGTGGACTTAACTATGGCTACACCTTC.

The V and J genes are TRBV5-1 and TRBJ2-7, with TRBD2 as a possible D gene (6 bases). This CDR3 has 14 residues. CDR1 SGHRS and CDR2 YFSETQ come from the germline V gene. The germline V and J ends were trimmed by 3 bases and 3 bases, with 13 bases remaining between them. The CDR3 loop reads CASSSRDLHYEQYF. The CDR3 nucleotides are TGCGCCAGCAGCTCCCGGGACTTACACTACGAGCAGTACTTC.

This clonotype has ten or more counts. The genes are TRBV4-3 and TRBJ2-5; 12 nucleotides match TRBD1. V lost 2 bases to trimming and J lost 3 bases; unmatched junction nucleotides: 7. The CDR3 contains 17 residues. Per germline, CDR1 LGHNA and CDR2 YSLEER. CDR3 DNA sequence: TGCGCCAGCAGCCAACCCAGGGGACAGGGGGCTGAAGAGACCCAGTACTTC. It is translated as CASSQPRGQGAEETQYF.

This clonotype has a handful of counts. The chain joins TRBV7-2 to TRBJ2-7, with D uncertain. Germline CDR1 SGHTA, CDR2 FQGNSA. Trimming removed 6 bases from V and 5 bases from J, with 11 bases in between. The CDR3 spans 12 residues. CDR3 loop: CASRTELNEQYF. CDR3 sequence (DNA): TGTGCCAGCAGGACCGAGTTAAACGAGCAGTACTTC.

In this sample, this clonotype turned up a few times. This rearrangement joins TRBV9 to TRBJ2-3, with 12 bases matching TRBD2. J gave up 1 base and V 4 bases, and 7 bases lay outside the gene matches. This CDR3 is 17 amino acids long. Germline lookup yields CDR1 SGDLS and CDR2 YYNGEE. CDR3: CASSIRPSGGGTDTQYF. The CDR3 DNA follows: TGTGCCAGCAGCATCCGCCCTAGCGGGGGGGGCACAGATACGCAGTATTTT. Combining the CDR3 with reference TRBV9 and TRBJ2-3 gives the whole variable domain DSGVTQTPKHLITATGQRVTLRCSPRSGDLSVYWYQQSLDQGLQFLIQYYNGEERAKGNILERFSAQQFPDLHSELNLSSLELGDSALYFCASSIRPSGGGTDTQYFGPGTRLTVL.

Only a few counts were recorded for this clonotype. The gene calls are TRBV20-1 and TRBJ2-5; D not resolved. Trimming removed 0 bases from V and 0 bases from J, with 5 bases in between. Germline CDR1 DFQATT, CDR2 SNEGSKA (reference sequence). The CDR3 spans 13 residues. The DNA of the CDR3 is TGCAGTGCTAGAGACCCGTACCAAGAGACCCAGTACTTC. Protein: CSARDPYQETQYF.

Ten or more counts support this clonotype. The J gene is TRBJ2-2, the V gene TRBV20-1; weak D call: TRBD1 (5 bases). Trimming pared 6 bases from V and 1 base from J, leaving 12 bases between. The germline V gene encodes CDR1 DFQATT and CDR2 SNEGSKA (reference sequence). This CDR3 comprises 14 residues. CDR3 nucleotide sequence: TGCAGTGCCAGTGGACACTTGAACACCGGGGAGCTGTTTTTT. Encoded protein: CSASGHLNTGELFF.